Below, 8 T cell receptor beta chains from the same sample are listed, as sequenced in a study of CD4 T cells in relation to SARS-CoV-2 and coronaviruses. Their antigens are not known. TCRdb keeps only in-frame clones here, not all; method: immunoSEQ multiplex PCR. The top ten clones hold about a fifth of a sample with tens of thousands of clones, roughly 80% of them seen once. Sequencing used memory CD4+ T cells from PBMCs, cultured in vitro. These receptor sequences come from an adult with COVID-19.

This chain uses TRBV6-1 with TRBJ2-7; no clear D gene. CDR1 is MNHNS, CDR2 SASEGT, per germline. The V gene lost 1 base and the J gene lost 5 bases, with 12 bases spanning the gap. CDR3 size: 14 residues. The DNA of the CDR3 is TGTGCCAGCAGTGAAGGGACCAGATGGAACGAGCAGTACTTC. It codes for CASSEGTRWNEQYF.

This clone came up once. This rearrangement joins TRBV3-1 (or the pseudogene TRBV3-2) to TRBJ2-7; the match to TRBD2 covers 13 bases. Germline V gene lookup returns CDR1 LGHDT and CDR2 YNNKEL (reference sequence). V lost 0 bases to trimming and J lost 10 bases; unmatched junction nucleotides: 6. This CDR3 comprises 15 residues. CDR3 sequence (DNA): TGTGCCAGCAGCCAAGAGTTTGGACTAGCGGGAGTTCAGTACTTC. This translates into CASSQEFGLAGVQYF.

In this sample, this clone turned up once. The chain has TRBV15 and TRBJ2-7; TRBD2 agrees at 9 bases. CDR3 length: 13 residues. CDR1 LNHNV and CDR2 YYDKDF come from the germline V gene (reference sequence). The V gene end was trimmed by 5 bases and the J gene end by 6 bases; junction bases not matched to a gene: 5. This CDR3 is CATSLAGPREQYF. The CDR3 DNA sequence: TGTGCCACCAGCCTAGCGGGACCCCGCGAGCAGTACTTC. The full variable domain, with the rest looked up from reference TRBV15 and TRBJ2-7, is DAMVIQNPRYQVTQFGKPVTLSCSQTLNHNVMYWYQQKSSQAPKLLFHYYDKDFNNEADTPDNFQSRRPNTSFCFLDIRSPGLGDTAMYLCATSLAGPREQYFGPGTRLTVT.

The V and J genes are TRBV7-9 and TRBJ2-5; D is uncertain. The CDR3 is 15 residues long. Trimming shortened V by 5 bases and J by 1 base, and 14 bases separated the two germline ends. CDR1 is SEHNR, CDR2 FQNEAQ, per germline (reference sequence). CDR3 bases: TGTGCCAGCAGCCTCGACGTCCCGGTCCAAGAGACCCAGTACTTC. Its translation: CASSLDVPVQETQYF.

This clone was seen only once. The V gene is TRBV2, the J gene TRBJ2-1; D call uncertain. In germline, CDR1 is SNHLY, CDR2 FYNNEI. Trimming took 7 bases from V and 7 from J, leaving 23 bases between them. The CDR3 has 16 amino acids. The CDR3 loop is CASINFYGSNYNEQFF. CDR3 coding DNA: TGTGCCAGCATTAATTTTTATGGCTCCAATTATAATGAGCAGTTCTTC.

The J gene is TRBJ2-5, the V gene TRBV11-2, with D hard to call. This CDR3 has 12 amino acids. CDR1 and CDR2 (germline): SGHAT, FQNNGV. V lost 1 base to trimming and J lost 4 bases, with 4 bases between them. The CDR3 nucleotides read TGTGCCAGCAGCTTAGGGTCAGAGACCCAGTACTTC. It specifies CASSLGSETQYF.

The V call is TRBV10-3, the J call TRBJ2-7; D perhaps matches TRBD2 (5 bases). CDR3 length: 14 residues. Trimming cost V 7 bases and J 3 bases, with 16 bases left between them. CDR1 and CDR2 from the germline V gene are ENHRY and SYGVKD. The DNA of the CDR3 is TGTGCCATCACGAGGGAGTTTTTGAGCTACGAGCAGTACTTC. Protein product: CAITREFLSYEQYF.

This clone was counted a single time. CDR3 DNA: TGTGCCAGCAGCCCCGCAGGAACCTCGCGGCAGTACTTC. Protein product: CASSPAGTSRQYF. This chain joins TRBV11-2 and TRBJ2-7; D call uncertain. CDR1 is SGHAT and CDR2 is FQNNGV in the germline V gene. V was pared by 5 bases and J by 9 bases, with 17 bases between. The CDR3 contains 13 residues.